The 17 T cell receptor beta chains given below trace back to one sample, sequenced in a study of technical replicates of blood from several donors. Sequenced by immunoSEQ multiplex PCR; TCRdb stores in-frame clones only, minus some. In the table there are more than 80,000 clones, 95% to 97% of which are singletons. The specimen was T cells isolated from PBMCs. All receptors come from a human donor in good health.

This clone appeared a single time. V gene TRBV2 combines with J gene TRBJ2-1; the match to TRBD2 covers 7 bases. J gave up 7 bases and V 4 bases, and 1 base lay outside the gene matches. This CDR3 region has 12 residues. CDR1 and CDR2 (germline): SNHLY, FYNNEI. For the CDR3, the DNA is TGTGCCAGCAGTGTGGGGGGGAATGAGCAGTTCTTC. Its translation is CASSVGGNEQFF. Filled out from reference TRBV2 and TRBJ2-1, the complete variable domain reads EPEVTQTPSHQVTQMGQEVILRCVPISNHLYFYWYRQILGQKVEFLVSFYNNEISEKSEIFDDQFSVERPDGSNFTLKIRSTKLEDSAMYFCASSVGGNEQFFGPGTRLTVL.

This chain connects TRBV2 to TRBJ2-7, with 9 positions matching TRBD1. This CDR3 has 12 residues. The germline CDR1 and CDR2 sequences are SNHLY and FYNNEI. Trimming cost V 10 bases and J 6 bases; bases outside gene matches: 7. The CDR3 DNA reads TGTGCCACCCCGGGACAGGGCGGCGAGCAGTACTTC. It codes for CATPGQGGEQYF.

This clone was found a few times. The chain links TRBV19 to TRBJ2-7; 8 positions agree with TRBD2. Germline lookup yields CDR1 LNHDA and CDR2 SQIVND (reference sequence). The CDR3 loop spans 15 amino acids. J gave up 4 bases and V 4 bases, and 9 bases lay outside the gene matches. CDR3 amino acids: CASSTAGTRLYEQYF. CDR3 nucleotide sequence: TGTGCCAGTAGTACCGCCGGGACTAGACTATACGAGCAGTACTTC.

This chain links TRBV25-1 with TRBJ1-4; 9 bases match TRBD1. CDR1 and CDR2 (germline): MGHDK, SYGVNS. The CDR3 runs 17 residues. Trimming removed 3 bases from V and 2 bases from J; junction bases left unmatched: 7. This CDR3 is CASSDRDRAPTNEKLFF. The CDR3 DNA reads TGTGCCAGCAGTGACCGGGACAGGGCGCCCACTAATGAAAAACTGTTTTTT.

The chain has TRBV4-2 and TRBJ2-3; 7 bases fit TRBD2. Germline CDR1 reads LGHNA; CDR2 reads YNFKEQ. CDR3 length equals 17 residues. V lost 1 base to trimming and J lost 2 bases; unmatched junction nucleotides: 9. Written as DNA, the CDR3 is TGTGCCAGCAGCCAAGGGTCTAGCGGAAGCTTCACAGATACGCAGTATTTT. Translating it yields CASSQGSSGSFTDTQYF.

The chain employs TRBV6-1 and TRBJ2-7, with D perhaps TRBD1 (5 bases). Germline V lookup: CDR1 MNHNS, CDR2 SASEGT. V dropped 1 base and J dropped 3 bases, with 7 bases sitting between them. This CDR3 spans 13 amino acids. For the CDR3, the DNA is TGTGCCAGCAGTGAAGGGGGCTACTACGAGCAGTACTTC. It codes for CASSEGGYYEQYF.

V is TRBV18 and J is TRBJ1-1; D possibly corresponds to TRBD1 (5 bases). CDR3 length equals 15 residues. V was clipped by 3 bases and J by 4 bases, with 15 bases between them. Germline V gene data show CDR1 as KGHSH and CDR2 as LQKENI. The CDR3 protein is CASSPLREGTTEAFF. In DNA, the CDR3 is TGTGCCAGCTCACCCCTTAGGGAGGGGACCACTGAAGCTTTCTTT.

The DNA of the CDR3 is TGCAGCGTCCCCTCGGATGGAGACGATGAAAAACTGTTTTTT. This codes for CSVPSDGDDEKLFF. The gene calls are TRBV29-1 and TRBJ1-4; unclear D gene. V was cut by 6 bases and J by 6 bases, with 17 bases left in between. The CDR3 has 14 amino acids. Germline values: CDR1 SQVTM, CDR2 ANQGSEA.

The CDR3 is CSVVAGGEGKLFF. The CDR3 DNA reads as TGCAGCGTTGTAGCAGGGGGCGAAGGAAAACTGTTTTTT. V and J are TRBV29-1 and TRBJ1-4; 8 nucleotides agree with TRBD1. CDR1 and CDR2 (germline): SQVTM, ANQGSEA. The CDR3 spans 13 residues. J lost 10 bases, V lost 4 bases, and 8 bases had no gene match.

This clone was seen just once. The junction differs from germline at one of its ends, possibly a read error. The V and J genes are TRBV7-7 and TRBJ2-2; 11 positions agree with TRBD2. The V gene's germline CDR1 is SSHAT and CDR2 FNYEAQ (reference sequence). The CDR3 is made up of 16 amino acids. CDR3 protein: CASSLAGGHDTGELFF. CDR3 sequence (DNA): TGTGCTAGCAGCTTAGCGGGAGGGCACGACACCGGGGAGCTGTTTTTT.

J is TRBJ2-7 and V is TRBV9; TRBD1 matches at 7 bases. CDR1 and CDR2 (germline): SGDLS, YYNGEE. The CDR3 has 14 residues. J gave up 3 bases and V 3 bases, and 6 bases lay outside the gene matches. CDR3 sequence reads: CASSATGFSYEQYF. DNA for the CDR3: TGTGCCAGCAGCGCGACAGGGTTTAGCTACGAGCAGTACTTC.

This chain links TRBV7-9 with TRBJ1-2; no definite D call. The V end was cut by 1 base, the J end by 2 bases, with 11 bases between. The CDR3 extends over 15 amino acids. The germline V gene encodes CDR1 SEHNR and CDR2 FQNEAQ (reference sequence). CDR3 in DNA: TGTGCCAGCAGCTTAGATCGGGAAATAAACTATGGCTACACCTTC. Protein product: CASSLDREINYGYTF.

The chain recombines TRBV9 with TRBJ2-5, with 7 bases matching TRBD2. The germline V gene encodes CDR1 SGDLS and CDR2 YYNGEE. Trimming removed 0 bases from V and 5 bases from J; junction bases left unmatched: 7. The CDR3 is 15 amino acids. CDR3 region: CASSVDGLVRETQYF. The CDR3 nucleotides are TGTGCCAGCAGCGTAGATGGACTAGTTAGGGAGACCCAGTACTTC.

Only one count was recorded for this clone. The V and J genes are TRBV5-1 and TRBJ2-5; D may be TRBD2 (6 bases). The germline gives CDR1 SGHRS, CDR2 YFSETQ. Trimming took off 0 bases at V and 4 bases at J, with 7 bases between the two ends. The CDR3 sequence is 13 residues long. The CDR3 coding sequence is TGCGCCAGCAGCTTGGTGGGAGGAGAGACCCAGTACTTC. It translates to CASSLVGGETQYF.

The chain has TRBV19 and TRBJ1-1; perhaps TRBD1 as D (6 bases). CDR3 length: 14 residues. The germline gives CDR1 LNHDA, CDR2 SQIVND (reference sequence). Trimming cost V 5 bases and J 2 bases, with 12 bases left between them. The CDR3 sequence: CASSSRTANTEAFF. The CDR3 nucleotides are TGTGCCAGTAGTTCCAGGACAGCTAACACTGAAGCTTTCTTT.

With respect to this clone: The CDR3 ends on some other residue instead of the conserved phenylalanine or tryptophan, so this is likely a read error. The DNA is omitted, as the CDR3 cannot be located on it reliably, and the CDR3 follows TCRdb's listing. J is TRBJ2-7 and V is TRBV21-1; the listed D gene, TRBD1, was not tested against the DNA. TRBV21-1 is given as a pseudogene. The CDR3 totals 10 residues, both ends included. The chain's CDR3 is CASSKAYREP.

This chain uses TRBV4-1 with TRBJ2-7; D gene ambiguous. The V end lost 0 bases, the J end lost 1 base, and 4 bases lay between the germline ends. The CDR3 spans 13 residues. The germline V gene encodes CDR1 MGHRA and CDR2 YSYEKL. The CDR3 here is CASSQDTSYEQYF. The CDR3 bases are TGCGCCAGCAGCCAAGATACTTCCTACGAGCAGTACTTC.